This T cell receptor beta chain was captured by sequencing in a study of T cells in localized non-small cell lung cancer. Assay used: immunoSEQ multiplex PCR; TCRdb lists only in-frame clones, some missing. The sample gives 60,000 to 75,000 clones, more than 80% of which show up once; just over 4.5% is in the top ten. From germline, CDR1 is SQVTM and CDR2 ANQGSEA. The CDR3 contains 11 residues. The V end lost 3 bases, the J end lost 8 bases, and 10 bases lay between the germline ends. The chain recombines TRBV29-1 with TRBJ1-1; D uncertain. The TCR comes from a man between 35 and 75 years old with stage II lung adenocarcinoma. Material: PBMCs, obtained before any cancer treatment. The CDR3 loop reads CSVELAAEAFF. CDR3 in DNA: TGCAGCGTTGAGTTGGCAGCCGAAGCTTTCTTT.